This T cell receptor (beta chain) appears in the sequencing data of a study of blood T cell repertoires in COVID-19. Clones were read by immunoSEQ multiplex PCR, and TCRdb kept only the in-frame ones, dropping some. The data contain about 180,000 clones, 70% to 90% of them singletons. The V segment lost 6 bases and the J segment 8 bases; nucleotides outside the gene matches: 11. This CDR3 contains 16 residues. Germline V lookup: CDR1 MNHEY, CDR2 SVGEGT. The J gene is TRBJ2-1, the V gene TRBV6-2 or TRBV6-3, with 12 nucleotides matching TRBD2. Sequences were obtained from peripheral blood. The sequence was obtained from a young man who had recovered from COVID-19. This CDR3 reads CASSLAGLAGWDEQFF. CDR3 bases: TGTGCCAGCAGCCTTGCTGGACTAGCGGGGTGGGATGAGCAGTTCTTC.